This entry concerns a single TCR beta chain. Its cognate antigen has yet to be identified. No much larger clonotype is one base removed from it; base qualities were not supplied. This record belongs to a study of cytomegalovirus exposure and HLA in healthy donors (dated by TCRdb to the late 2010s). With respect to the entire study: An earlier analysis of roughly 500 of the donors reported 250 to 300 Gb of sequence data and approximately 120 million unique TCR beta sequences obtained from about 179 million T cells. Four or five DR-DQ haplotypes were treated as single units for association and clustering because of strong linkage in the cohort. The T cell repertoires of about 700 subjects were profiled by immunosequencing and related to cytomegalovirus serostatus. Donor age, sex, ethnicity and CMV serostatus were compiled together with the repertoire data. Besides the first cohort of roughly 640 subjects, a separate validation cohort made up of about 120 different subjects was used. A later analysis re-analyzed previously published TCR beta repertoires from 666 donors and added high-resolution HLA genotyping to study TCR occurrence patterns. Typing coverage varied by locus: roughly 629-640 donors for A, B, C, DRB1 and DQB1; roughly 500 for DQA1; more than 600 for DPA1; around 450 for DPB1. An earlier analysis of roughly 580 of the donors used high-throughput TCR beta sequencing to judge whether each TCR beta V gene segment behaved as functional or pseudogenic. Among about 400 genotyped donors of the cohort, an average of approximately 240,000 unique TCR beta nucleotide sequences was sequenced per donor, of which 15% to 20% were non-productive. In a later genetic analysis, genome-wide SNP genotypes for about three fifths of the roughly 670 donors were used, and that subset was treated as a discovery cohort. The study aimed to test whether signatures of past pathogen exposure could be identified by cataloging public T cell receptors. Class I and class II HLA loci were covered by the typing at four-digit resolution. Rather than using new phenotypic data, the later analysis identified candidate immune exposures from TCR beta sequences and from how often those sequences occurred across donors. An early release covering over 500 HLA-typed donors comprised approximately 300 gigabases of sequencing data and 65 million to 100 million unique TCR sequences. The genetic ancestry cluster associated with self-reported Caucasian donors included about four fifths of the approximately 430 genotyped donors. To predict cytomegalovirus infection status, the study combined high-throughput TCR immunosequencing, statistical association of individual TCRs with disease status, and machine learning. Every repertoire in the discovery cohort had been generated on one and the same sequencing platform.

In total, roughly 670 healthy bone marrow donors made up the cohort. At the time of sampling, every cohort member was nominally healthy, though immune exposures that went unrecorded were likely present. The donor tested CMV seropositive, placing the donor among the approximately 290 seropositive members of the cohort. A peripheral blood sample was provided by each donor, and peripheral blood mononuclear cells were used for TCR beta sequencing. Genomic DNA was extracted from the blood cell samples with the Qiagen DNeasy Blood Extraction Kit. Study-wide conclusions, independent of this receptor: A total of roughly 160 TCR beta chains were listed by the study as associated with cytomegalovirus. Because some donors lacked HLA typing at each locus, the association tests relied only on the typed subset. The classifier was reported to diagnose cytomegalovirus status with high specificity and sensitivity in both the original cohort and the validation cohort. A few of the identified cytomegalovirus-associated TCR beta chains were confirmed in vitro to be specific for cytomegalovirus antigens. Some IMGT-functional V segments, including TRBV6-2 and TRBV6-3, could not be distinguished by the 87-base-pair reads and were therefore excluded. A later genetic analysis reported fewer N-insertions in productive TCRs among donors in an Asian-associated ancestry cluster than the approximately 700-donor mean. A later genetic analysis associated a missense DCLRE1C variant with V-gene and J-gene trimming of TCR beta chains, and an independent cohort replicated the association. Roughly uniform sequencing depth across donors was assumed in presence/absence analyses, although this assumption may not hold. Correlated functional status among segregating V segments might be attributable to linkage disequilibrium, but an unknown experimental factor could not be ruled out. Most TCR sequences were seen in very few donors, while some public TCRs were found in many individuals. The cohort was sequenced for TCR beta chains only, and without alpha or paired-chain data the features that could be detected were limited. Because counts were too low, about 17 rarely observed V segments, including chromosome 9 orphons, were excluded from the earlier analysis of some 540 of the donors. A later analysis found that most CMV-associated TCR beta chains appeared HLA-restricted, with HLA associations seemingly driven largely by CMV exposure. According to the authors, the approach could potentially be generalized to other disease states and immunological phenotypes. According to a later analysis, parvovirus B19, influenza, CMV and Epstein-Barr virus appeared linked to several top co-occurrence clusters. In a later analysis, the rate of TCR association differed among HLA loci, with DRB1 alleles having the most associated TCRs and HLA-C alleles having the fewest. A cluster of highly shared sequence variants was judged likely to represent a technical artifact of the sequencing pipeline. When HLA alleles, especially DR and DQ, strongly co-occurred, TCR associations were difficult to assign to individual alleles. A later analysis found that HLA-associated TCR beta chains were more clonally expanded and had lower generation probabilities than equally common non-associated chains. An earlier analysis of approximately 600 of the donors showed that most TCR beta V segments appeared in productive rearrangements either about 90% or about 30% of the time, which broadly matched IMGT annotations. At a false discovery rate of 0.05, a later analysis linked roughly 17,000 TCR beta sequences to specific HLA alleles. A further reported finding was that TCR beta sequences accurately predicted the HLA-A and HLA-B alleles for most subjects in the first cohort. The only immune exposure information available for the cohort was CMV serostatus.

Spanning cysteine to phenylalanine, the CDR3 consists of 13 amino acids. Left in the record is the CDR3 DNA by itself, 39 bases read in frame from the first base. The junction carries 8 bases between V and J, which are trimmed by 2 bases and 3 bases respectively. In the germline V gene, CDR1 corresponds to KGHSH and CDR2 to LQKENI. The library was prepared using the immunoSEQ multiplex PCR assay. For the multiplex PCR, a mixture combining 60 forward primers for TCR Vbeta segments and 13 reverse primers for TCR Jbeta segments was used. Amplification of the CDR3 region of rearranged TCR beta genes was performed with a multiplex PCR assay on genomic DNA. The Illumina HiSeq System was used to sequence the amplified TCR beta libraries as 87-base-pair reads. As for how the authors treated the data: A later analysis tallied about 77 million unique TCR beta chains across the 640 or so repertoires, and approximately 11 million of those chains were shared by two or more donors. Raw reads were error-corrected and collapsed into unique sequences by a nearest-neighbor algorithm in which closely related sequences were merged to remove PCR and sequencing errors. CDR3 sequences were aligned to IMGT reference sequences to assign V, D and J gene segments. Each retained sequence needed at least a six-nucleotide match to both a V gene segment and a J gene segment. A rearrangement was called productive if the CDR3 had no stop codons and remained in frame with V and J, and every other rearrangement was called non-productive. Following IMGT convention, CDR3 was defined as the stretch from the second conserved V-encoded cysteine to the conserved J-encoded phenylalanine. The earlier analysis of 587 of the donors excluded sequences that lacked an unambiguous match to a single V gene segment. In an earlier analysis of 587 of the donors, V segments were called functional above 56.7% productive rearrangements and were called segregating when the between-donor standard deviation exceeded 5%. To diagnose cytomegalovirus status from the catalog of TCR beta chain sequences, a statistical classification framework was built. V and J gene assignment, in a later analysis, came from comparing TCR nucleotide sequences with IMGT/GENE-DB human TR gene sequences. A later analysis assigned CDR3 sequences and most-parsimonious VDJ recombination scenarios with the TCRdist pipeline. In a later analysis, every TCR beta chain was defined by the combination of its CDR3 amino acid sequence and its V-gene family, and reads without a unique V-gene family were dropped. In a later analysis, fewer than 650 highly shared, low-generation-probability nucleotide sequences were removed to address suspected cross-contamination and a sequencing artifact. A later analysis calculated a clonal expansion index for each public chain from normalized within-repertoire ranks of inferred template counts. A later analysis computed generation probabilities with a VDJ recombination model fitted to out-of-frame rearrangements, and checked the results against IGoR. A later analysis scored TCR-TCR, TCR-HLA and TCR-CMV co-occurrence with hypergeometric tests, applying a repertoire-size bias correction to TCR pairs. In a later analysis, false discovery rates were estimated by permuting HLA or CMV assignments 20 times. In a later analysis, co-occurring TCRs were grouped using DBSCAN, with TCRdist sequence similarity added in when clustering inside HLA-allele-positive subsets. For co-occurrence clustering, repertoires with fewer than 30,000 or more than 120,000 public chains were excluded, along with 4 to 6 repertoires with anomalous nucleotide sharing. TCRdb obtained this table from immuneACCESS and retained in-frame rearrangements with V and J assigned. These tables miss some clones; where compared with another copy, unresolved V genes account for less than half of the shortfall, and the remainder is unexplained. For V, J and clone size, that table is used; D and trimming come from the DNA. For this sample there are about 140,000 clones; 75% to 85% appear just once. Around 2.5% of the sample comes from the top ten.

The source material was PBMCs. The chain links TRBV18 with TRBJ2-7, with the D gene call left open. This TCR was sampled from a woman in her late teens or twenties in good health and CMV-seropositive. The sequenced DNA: TGTGCCAGCTCACCATACAACAGCTACGAGCAGTACTTC. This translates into CASSPYNSYEQYF.